Presented here are 3 T cell receptor beta chains from one specimen sequenced in a study of T cell repertoires in cytomegalovirus infection. These receptors have no known antigen. TCRdb re-analysed the reads in MiXCR, keeping a single row per CDR3 protein. Among approximately 910,000 distinct CDR3 sequences listed, roughly a third were seen once. Here the sequenced sample was cultured CD8+ T cells from PBMCs, taken from culture after CMV antigen stimulation. These receptors came from a human donor in good health (CMV status not recorded). Some clones in this sample may be carry-over from other donors' samples.

Here the CDR3 DNA reads TGCAGTGCTAGAGACAGGGTTACTTGGGACACTGAAGCTTTCTTT. Protein: CSARDRVTWDTEAFF. The V call is TRBV20-1, the J call TRBJ1-1; maybe TRBD1 (5 bases). CDR1 DFQATT and CDR2 SNEGSKA come from the germline V gene (reference sequence). The CDR3 totals 15 residues. The V end lost 0 bases, the J end lost 3 bases, and 14 bases lay between the germline ends.

The chain carries TRBV6-1 and TRBJ2-5; weak D call: TRBD2 (6 bases). The germline CDR1 and CDR2 sequences are MNHNS and SASEGT. This CDR3 region has 18 residues. V lost 1 base, J lost 0 bases, and 18 bases lay in between. The CDR3 DNA reads TGTGCCAGCAGTGAAGAGGGGTCGGCTAGCGCCTACCAAGAGACCCAGTACTTC. Encoded protein: CASSEEGSASAYQETQYF.

The rearrangement uses TRBV6-6 and TRBJ2-7; D is perhaps TRBD1 (6 bases). Germline values: CDR1 MNHNY, CDR2 SVGAGI (reference sequence). The CDR3 loop spans 18 amino acids. Trimming pared 0 bases from V and 5 bases from J, leaving 23 bases between. This CDR3 is CASSYSGHQRNRDHEQYF. The CDR3 DNA reads TGTGCCAGCAGTTACTCCGGACATCAAAGGAACAGGGACCACGAGCAGTACTTC.